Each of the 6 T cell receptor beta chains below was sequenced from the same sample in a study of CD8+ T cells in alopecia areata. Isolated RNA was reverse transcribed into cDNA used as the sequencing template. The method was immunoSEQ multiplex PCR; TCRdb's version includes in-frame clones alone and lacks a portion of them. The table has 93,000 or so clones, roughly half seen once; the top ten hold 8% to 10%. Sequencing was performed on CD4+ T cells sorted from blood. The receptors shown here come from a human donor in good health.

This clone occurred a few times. The CDR3: CASSRTGGYGYTF. The CDR3, as DNA: TGTGCCAGCAGCAGGACAGGGGGCTATGGCTACACCTTC. This chain uses TRBV6-5 with TRBJ1-2, with 10 positions matching TRBD1. V lost 6 bases and J lost 4; bases outside the gene matches: 2. Germline V gene lookup returns CDR1 MNHEY and CDR2 SVGAGI. The CDR3 consists of 13 residues.

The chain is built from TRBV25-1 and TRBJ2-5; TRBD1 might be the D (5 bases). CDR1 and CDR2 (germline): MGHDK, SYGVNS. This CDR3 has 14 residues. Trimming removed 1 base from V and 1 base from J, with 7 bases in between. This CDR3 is CASSESGFQETQYF. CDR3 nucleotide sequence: TGTGCCAGCAGTGAATCAGGGTTCCAAGAGACCCAGTACTTC.

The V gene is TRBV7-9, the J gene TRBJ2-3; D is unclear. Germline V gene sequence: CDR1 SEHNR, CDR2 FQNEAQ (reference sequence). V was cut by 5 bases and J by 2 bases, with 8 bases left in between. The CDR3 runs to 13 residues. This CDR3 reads CASSLGSTDTQYF. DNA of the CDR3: TGTGCCAGCAGCCTGGGGTCCACAGATACGCAGTATTTT.

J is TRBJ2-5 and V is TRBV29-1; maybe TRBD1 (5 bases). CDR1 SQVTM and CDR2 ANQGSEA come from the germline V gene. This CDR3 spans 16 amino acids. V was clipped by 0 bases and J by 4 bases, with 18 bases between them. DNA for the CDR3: TGCAGCGTTGAAGAAAGGGGCAGGGTAGGAAGAGAGACCCAGTACTTC. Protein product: CSVEERGRVGRETQYF.

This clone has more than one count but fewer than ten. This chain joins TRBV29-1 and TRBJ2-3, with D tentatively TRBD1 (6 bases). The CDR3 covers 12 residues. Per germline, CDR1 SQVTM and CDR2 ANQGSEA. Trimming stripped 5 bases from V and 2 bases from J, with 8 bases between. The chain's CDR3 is CSVYRATDTQYF. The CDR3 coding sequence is TGCAGCGTTTACAGGGCCACAGATACGCAGTATTTT.

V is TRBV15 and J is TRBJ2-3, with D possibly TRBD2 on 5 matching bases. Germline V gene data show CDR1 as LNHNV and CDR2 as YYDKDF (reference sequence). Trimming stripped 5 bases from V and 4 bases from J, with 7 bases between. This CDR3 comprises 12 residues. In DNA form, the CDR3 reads TGTGCCACCAGCCGGACTGCAGATACGCAGTATTTT. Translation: CATSRTADTQYF.